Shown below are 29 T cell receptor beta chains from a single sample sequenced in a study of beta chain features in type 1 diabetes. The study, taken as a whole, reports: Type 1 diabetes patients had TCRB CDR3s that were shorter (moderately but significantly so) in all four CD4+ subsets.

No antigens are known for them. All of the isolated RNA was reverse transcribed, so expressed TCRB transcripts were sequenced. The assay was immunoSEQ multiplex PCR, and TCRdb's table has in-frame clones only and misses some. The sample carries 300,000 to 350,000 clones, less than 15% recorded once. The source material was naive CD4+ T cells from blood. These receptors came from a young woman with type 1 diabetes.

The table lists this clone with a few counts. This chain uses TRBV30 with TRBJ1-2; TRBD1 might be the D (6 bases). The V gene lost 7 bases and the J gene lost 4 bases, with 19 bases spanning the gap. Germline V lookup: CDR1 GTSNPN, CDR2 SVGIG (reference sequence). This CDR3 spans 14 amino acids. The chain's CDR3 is CASSGRDRIYGYTF. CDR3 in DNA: TGTGCCTCCTCCGGCCGTGACAGGATCTATGGCTACACCTTC.

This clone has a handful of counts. CDR3 loop: CAYDRTGSGELFF. In DNA, the CDR3 is TGTGCTTATGATAGGACAGGGTCCGGGGAGCTGTTTTTT. V gene TRBV30 combines with J gene TRBJ2-2; 8 bases line up with TRBD1. Germline V lookup: CDR1 GTSNPN, CDR2 SVGIG (reference sequence). The CDR3 has 13 amino acids.

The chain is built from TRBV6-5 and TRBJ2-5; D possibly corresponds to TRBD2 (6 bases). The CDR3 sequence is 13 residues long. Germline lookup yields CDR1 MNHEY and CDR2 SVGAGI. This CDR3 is CATSSTGAETQYF. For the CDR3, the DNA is TGTGCTACTTCCTCGACGGGAGCAGAGACCCAGTACTTC.

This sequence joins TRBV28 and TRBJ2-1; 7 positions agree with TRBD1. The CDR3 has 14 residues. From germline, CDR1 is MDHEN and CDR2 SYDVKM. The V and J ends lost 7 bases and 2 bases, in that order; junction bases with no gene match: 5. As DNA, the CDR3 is TGTGCCAGCACCGAGGGACAGCCCTACAATGAGCAGTTCTTC. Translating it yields CASTEGQPYNEQFF. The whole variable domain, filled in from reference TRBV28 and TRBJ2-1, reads DVKVTQSSRYLVKRTGEKVFLECVQDMDHENMFWYRQDPGLGLRLIYFSYDVKMKEKGDIPEGYSVSREKKERFSLILESASTNQTSMYLCASTEGQPYNEQFFGPGTRLTVL.

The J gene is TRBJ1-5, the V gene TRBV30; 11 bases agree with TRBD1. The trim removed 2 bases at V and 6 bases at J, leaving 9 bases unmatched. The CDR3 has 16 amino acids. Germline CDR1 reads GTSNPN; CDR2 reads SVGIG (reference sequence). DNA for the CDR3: TGTGCCTGGAGTTACCGTTGGGACAGGGGGACTCAGCCCCAGCATTTT. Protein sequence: CAWSYRWDRGTQPQHF.

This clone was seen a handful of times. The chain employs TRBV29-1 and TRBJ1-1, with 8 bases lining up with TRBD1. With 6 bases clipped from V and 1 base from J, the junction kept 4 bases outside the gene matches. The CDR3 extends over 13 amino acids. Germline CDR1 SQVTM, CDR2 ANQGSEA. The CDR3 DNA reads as TGCAGCGTCGTCGGGACAGGGAACACTGAAGCTTTCTTT. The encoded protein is CSVVGTGNTEAFF.

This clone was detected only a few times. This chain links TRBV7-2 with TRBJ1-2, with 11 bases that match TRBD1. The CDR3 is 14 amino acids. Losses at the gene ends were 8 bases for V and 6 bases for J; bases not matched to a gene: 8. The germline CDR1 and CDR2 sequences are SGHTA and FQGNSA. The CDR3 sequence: CASGWTGGLDGYTF. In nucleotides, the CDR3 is TGTGCCAGCGGTTGGACAGGGGGCTTAGATGGCTACACCTTC.

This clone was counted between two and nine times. CDR3 residues: CAWSSAGVKDTQYF. The CDR3 DNA follows: TGTGCCTGGAGCTCAGCGGGAGTCAAAGATACGCAGTATTTT. The rearrangement links TRBV30 to TRBJ2-3, with 8 bases fitting TRBD2. This CDR3 has 14 residues. Germline loops: CDR1 GTSNPN, CDR2 SVGIG (reference sequence). V lost 3 bases to trimming and J lost 5 bases; unmatched junction nucleotides: 7. Looking up the rest from reference TRBV30 and TRBJ2-3 gives the full variable domain: SQTIHQWPATLVQPVGSPLSLECTVEGTSNPNLYWYRQAAGRGLQLLFYSVGIGQISSEVPQNLSASRPQDRQFILSSKKLLLSDSGFYLCAWSSAGVKDTQYFGPGTRLTVL.

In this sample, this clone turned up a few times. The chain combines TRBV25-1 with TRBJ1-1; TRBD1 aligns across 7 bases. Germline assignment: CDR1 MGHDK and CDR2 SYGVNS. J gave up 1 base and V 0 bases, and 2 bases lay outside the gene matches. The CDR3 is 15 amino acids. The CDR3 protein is CASSEYRQGNTEAFF. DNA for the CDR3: TGTGCCAGCAGTGAATACCGACAGGGGAACACTGAAGCTTTCTTT.

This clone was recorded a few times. The CDR3 DNA sequence: TGTGCCAGTAGTAAGACAGTACAGGCCACCGGGGAGCTGTTTTTT. The encoded protein is CASSKTVQATGELFF. The chain recombines TRBV19 with TRBJ2-2, with a possible D match to TRBD1 (5 bases). V was cut by 4 bases and J by 4 bases, with 13 bases left in between. Germline assignment: CDR1 LNHDA and CDR2 SQIVND (reference sequence). The CDR3 totals 15 residues.

The CDR3: CASSADRASGNTIYF. DNA of the CDR3: TGTGCCAGCAGCGCCGACAGGGCGTCTGGAAACACCATATATTTT. This sequence joins TRBV5-4 and TRBJ1-3; 7 bases are a match to TRBD1. The germline CDR1 and CDR2 sequences are SGHNT and YYREEE (reference sequence). With 4 bases clipped from V and 1 base from J, the junction kept 5 bases outside the gene matches. The CDR3 length is 15 residues.

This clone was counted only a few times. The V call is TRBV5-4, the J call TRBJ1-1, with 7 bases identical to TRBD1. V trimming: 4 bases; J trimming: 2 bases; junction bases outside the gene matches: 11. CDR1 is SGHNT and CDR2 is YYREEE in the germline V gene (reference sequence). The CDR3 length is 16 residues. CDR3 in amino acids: CASSPKTGSVNTEAFF. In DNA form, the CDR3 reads TGTGCCAGCAGCCCGAAGACAGGGTCGGTTAACACTGAAGCTTTCTTT.

The DNA of the CDR3 is TGTGCCAGCAGCTTAGGAAACGGACAGGCCACAGATACGCAGTATTTT. Its protein product is CASSLGNGQATDTQYF. This chain connects TRBV11-2 to TRBJ2-3; 7 bases match TRBD1. With V trimmed by 1 base and J by 2 bases, 6 bases remained unmatched. Germline CDR1 reads SGHAT; CDR2 reads FQNNGV. The CDR3 totals 16 residues.

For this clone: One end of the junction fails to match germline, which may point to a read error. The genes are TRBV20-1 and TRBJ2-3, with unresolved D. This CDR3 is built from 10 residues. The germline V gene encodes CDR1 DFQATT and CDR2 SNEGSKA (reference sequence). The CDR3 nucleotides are TGCAGTGCTAGCAAAGATACGCAGTATTTT. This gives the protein CSASKDTQYF.

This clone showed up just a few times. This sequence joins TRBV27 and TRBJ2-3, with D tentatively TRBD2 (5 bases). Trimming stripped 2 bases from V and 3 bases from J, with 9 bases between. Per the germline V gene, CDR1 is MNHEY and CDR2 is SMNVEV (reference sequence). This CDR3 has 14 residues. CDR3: CASSLAGWTDTQYF. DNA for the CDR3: TGTGCCAGCAGTTTAGCGGGCTGGACAGATACGCAGTATTTT.

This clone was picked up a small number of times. CDR3 DNA: TGTGCCAGCTCACCACCGGAGGGCCTGGATACGCAGTATTTT. This codes for CASSPPEGLDTQYF. This rearrangement joins TRBV18 to TRBJ2-3; D perhaps matches TRBD2 (6 bases). V lost 0 bases to trimming and J lost 6 bases, with 10 bases between them. The CDR3 length is 14 residues. The germline V gene encodes CDR1 KGHSH and CDR2 LQKENI.

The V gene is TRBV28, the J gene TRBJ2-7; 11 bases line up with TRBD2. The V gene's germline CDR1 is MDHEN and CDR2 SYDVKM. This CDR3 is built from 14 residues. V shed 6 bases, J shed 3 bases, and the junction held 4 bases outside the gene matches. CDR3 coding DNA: TGTGCCAGCAGCCTAGCGGGAGGTCTCTACGAGCAGTACTTC. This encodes CASSLAGGLYEQYF.

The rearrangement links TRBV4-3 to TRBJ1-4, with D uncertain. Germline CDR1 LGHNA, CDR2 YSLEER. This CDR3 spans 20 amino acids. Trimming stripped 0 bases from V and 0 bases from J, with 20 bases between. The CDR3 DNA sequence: TGCGCCAGCAGCCAAGAAGTTAAGAACAGTCGAGCGGCAACTAATGAAAAACTGTTTTTT. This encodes CASSQEVKNSRAATNEKLFF.

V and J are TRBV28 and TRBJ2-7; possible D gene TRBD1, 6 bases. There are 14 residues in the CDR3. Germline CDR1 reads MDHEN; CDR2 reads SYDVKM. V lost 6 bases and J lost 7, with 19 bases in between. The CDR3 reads CASSAGRQGREQYF. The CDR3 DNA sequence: TGTGCCAGCAGCGCCGGGCGGCAGGGGAGAGAGCAGTACTTC.

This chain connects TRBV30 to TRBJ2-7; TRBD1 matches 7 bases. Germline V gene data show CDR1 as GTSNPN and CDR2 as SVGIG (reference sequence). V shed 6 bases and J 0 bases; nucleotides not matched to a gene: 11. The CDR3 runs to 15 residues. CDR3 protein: CACLRDSEFSYEQYF. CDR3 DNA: TGTGCCTGCCTCCGGGACAGCGAGTTCTCCTACGAGCAGTACTTC.

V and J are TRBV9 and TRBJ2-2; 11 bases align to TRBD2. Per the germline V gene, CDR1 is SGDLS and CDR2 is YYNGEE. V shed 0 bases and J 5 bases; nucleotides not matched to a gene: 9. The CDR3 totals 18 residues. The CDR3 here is CASSVGGLAGRTTGELFF. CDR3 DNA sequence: TGTGCCAGCAGCGTAGGAGGACTAGCGGGTAGAACAACCGGGGAGCTGTTTTTT.

The CDR3 DNA sequence: TGTGCCAGCAGTAGACGGGGGGCAAGCAATCAGCCCCAGCATTTT. It yields the protein CASSRRGASNQPQHF. The chain recombines TRBV28 with TRBJ1-5, with TRBD1 as a possible D gene (6 bases). The CDR3 consists of 15 residues. Per the germline V gene, CDR1 is MDHEN and CDR2 is SYDVKM. The V end was cut by 5 bases, the J end by 1 base, with 12 bases between.

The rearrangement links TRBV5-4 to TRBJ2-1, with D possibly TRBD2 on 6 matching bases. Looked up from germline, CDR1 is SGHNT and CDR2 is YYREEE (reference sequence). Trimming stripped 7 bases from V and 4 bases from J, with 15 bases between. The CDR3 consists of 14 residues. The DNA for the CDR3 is TGTGCCAGCGGATCTAGCGTGGGATACAATGAGCAGTTCTTC. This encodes CASGSSVGYNEQFF.

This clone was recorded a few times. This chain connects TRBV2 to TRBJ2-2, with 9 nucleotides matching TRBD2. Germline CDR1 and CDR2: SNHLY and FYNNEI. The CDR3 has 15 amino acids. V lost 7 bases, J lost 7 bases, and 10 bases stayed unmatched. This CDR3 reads CASKREGLAIGELFF. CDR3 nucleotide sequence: TGTGCCAGCAAACGAGAGGGACTAGCAATCGGGGAGCTGTTTTTT.

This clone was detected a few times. The CDR3 is CASSFTTVGNTEAFF. CDR3 sequence (DNA): TGTGCCAGCAGTTTTACGACAGTAGGGAACACTGAAGCTTTCTTT. The V call is TRBV28, the J call TRBJ1-1, with D perhaps matching TRBD1 (5 bases). Germline lookup yields CDR1 MDHEN and CDR2 SYDVKM. CDR3 length equals 15 residues. The V end was cut by 3 bases, the J end by 1 base, with 12 bases between.

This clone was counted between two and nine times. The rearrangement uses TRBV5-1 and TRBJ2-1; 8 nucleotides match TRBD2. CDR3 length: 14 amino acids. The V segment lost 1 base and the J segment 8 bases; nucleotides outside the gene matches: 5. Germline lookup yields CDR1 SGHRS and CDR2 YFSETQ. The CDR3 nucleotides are TGCGCCAGCAGCTTGTCGGGAGGGCCCCATGAGCAGTTCTTC. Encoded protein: CASSLSGGPHEQFF.

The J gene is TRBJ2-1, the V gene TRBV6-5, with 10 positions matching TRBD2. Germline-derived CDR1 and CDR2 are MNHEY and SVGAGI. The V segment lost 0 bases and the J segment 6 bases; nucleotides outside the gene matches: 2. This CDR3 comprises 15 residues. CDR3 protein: CASSYSSGRVNEQFF. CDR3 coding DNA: TGTGCCAGCAGTTACTCGAGCGGGAGGGTCAATGAGCAGTTCTTC.

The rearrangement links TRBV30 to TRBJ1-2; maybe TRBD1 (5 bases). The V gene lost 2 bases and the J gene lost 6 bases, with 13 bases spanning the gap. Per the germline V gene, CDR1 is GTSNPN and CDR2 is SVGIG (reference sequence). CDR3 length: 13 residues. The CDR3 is CAWSRGMVDGYTF. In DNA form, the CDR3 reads TGTGCCTGGAGTAGGGGAATGGTAGATGGCTACACCTTC.

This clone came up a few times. The CDR3 protein is CASSLGRGEQYV. In DNA form, the CDR3 reads TGTGCCAGCAGCTTAGGACGGGGTGAGCAGTACGTC. This sequence joins TRBV7-2 and TRBJ2-7; TRBD2 might be the D (5 bases). Germline CDR1 SGHTA, CDR2 FQGNSA. The CDR3 sequence is 12 residues long. V dropped 1 base and J dropped 7 bases, with 8 bases sitting between them.